The rows below give T cell receptor beta chains drawn from one sample of a study of T-cell reconstitution after alpha-beta-depleted transplantation in children. TCRdb reprocessed the PCR reads with MiXCR, giving one entry per CDR3 protein. The repertoire has 610,000 or so distinct CDR3 sequences, 27% of them found once; the top ten carry approximately 33%. The material was PBMCs, obtained before TCRalphabeta/CD19-depleted stem cell transplant. The receptors originated from a boy younger than two with Wiskott-Aldrich syndrome, due to receive a stem cell transplant. Each CDR3 is given with its conserved first and last residue. Clone size is stated in some rows and not others, as once, few, many or a class when expanded.

NA	TRBV5-1	TRBJ2-3	CASTRDYLTDTQYF
many	TRBV5-1	TRBJ2-1	CASSNQQGNNEQFF
NA	TRBV3-1	TRBJ1-1	CASSQGGAWTEAFF
NA	TRBV12-3/TRBV12-4	TRBJ2-7	CASSLGASGHYEQYF
NA	TRBV20-1	TRBJ2-5	CSAKAPSDQETQYF
NA	TRBV5-1	TRBJ2-1	CASSPAAAGYNEQFF
NA	TRBV5-1	TRBJ2-3	CASSLWGTGGEDTQYF
NA	TRBV5-6	TRBJ2-2	CASSTRPGARAGELFF
NA	TRBV29-1	TRBJ2-7	CSVLAGIYEQYF
NA	TRBV5-1	TRBJ2-3	CASSLPPGRGGTDTQYF
few	TRBV11-2	TRBJ2-5	CASSLDLGTQYF
NA	TRBV6-5	TRBJ1-2	CASSYRGGQGYGYTF
few	TRBV21-1	TRBJ2-1	CASSKGDEQFF
few	TRBV5-6	TRBJ2-1	CASSSRLAGGSEQFF
NA	TRBV6-5	TRBJ2-5	CASSYGGSGRETQYF
few	TRBV12-3/TRBV12-4	TRBJ1-6	CASSLIGQGNSPLHF
NA	TRBV7-2	TRBJ2-1	CASSLDVAGNEQFF